This paragraph reports one T cell receptor beta chain. Its antigen is undetermined. The sample comes from a study of cytomegalovirus exposure and HLA in healthy donors. Findings and limits, study-wide: Common viral pathogens seemed to be connected with several of the most significant clusters, according to a later analysis.

Between the trimmed V and J ends, which lost 5 bases and 0 bases, there was a span of 14 bases. This CDR3 is built from 16 residues. The germline CDR1 and CDR2 sequences are SGHAT and FQNNGV. With 60 Vbeta and 13 Jbeta primers, the PCR was carried out. The data were produced by immunoSEQ multiplex PCR, yet TCRdb's version contains in-frame clones alone and is incomplete. In the table there are some 120,000 clones, roughly two thirds of which are singletons. Regarding donors, all were healthy bone marrow donors. The V and J genes are TRBV11-2 and TRBJ2-1, with D maybe TRBD2 (5 bases). The sample was PBMCs. The sequence derives from a man in his thirties or forties in good health and CMV-seropositive. CDR3 coding DNA: TGTGCCAGCAGCCCATTCCCCAGCGGCTCCTACAATGAGCAGTTCTTC. Protein: CASSPFPSGSYNEQFF.